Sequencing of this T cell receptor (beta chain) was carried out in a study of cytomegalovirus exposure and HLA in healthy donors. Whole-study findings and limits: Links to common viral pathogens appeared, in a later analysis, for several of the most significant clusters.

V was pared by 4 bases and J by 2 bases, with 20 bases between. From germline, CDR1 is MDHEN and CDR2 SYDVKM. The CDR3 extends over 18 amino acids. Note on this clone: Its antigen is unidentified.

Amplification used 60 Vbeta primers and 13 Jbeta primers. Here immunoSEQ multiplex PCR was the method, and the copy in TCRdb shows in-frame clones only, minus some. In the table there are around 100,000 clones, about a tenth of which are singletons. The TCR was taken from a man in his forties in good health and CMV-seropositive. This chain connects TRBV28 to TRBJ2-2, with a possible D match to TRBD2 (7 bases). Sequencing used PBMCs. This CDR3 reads CASSYRGGLAVNTGELFF. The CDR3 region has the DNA TGTGCCAGCAGTTATAGGGGGGGGCTAGCGGTTAACACCGGGGAGCTGTTTTTT.